This is a list of T cell receptor beta chains from one sample in a study of regulatory T cells in long-lasting Graves disease. TCRdb reprocessed the multiplex PCR reads via MiXCR and lists one record per CDR3 protein. The table records approximately 540,000 distinct CDR3 sequences, around 13% of them present only once. A further study also used this sample, focusing on T cells in Graves' hyperthyroidism and ophthalmopathy.

This material consisted of peripheral blood mononuclear cells (PBMCs), taken at new diagnosis, from a patient treated with antithyroid drugs. These receptors were taken from a woman in her twenties or thirties with Graves disease. CDR3s include the opening cysteine and the closing phenylalanine or tryptophan. The D gene is left open where the match is weak. Size is omitted from some rows. Given values are once, few, many or a class for expanded clones.

few	TRBD2	TRBV28	TRBJ2-7	TGTGCCAGCAGTTCACCGATTAGCGGGAATTTCTACGAGCAGTACTTC	CASSSPISGNFYEQYF
many	TRBD2	TRBV7-2	TRBJ2-1	TGTGCCAGCAGCTCCCCGGTAGCGGGAGTCTACAATGAGCAGTTCTTC	CASSSPVAGVYNEQFF
many	.	TRBV29-1	TRBJ1-2	TGCAGCGTTCCCGATGGGGGATATGGCTACACCTTC	CSVPDGGYGYTF
few	.	TRBV6-2/TRBV6-3	TRBJ2-7	TGTGCCAGCTTGAGGGACGGACCCTACGAGCAGTACTTC	CASLRDGPYEQYF
many	.	TRBV7-2	TRBJ1-1	TGTGCCAGCAGCTTATACGGTAGGAAAAGGAACACTGAAGCTTTCTTT	CASSLYGRKRNTEAFF
.	TRBD1	TRBV30	TRBJ1-1	TGTGCCATGGACAGGGCCCTGAACACTGAAGCTTTCTTT	CAMDRALNTEAFF
many	.	TRBV19	TRBJ2-1	TGTGCCAGTAGTATAGTGGCGGGAAGCTGGCAGTTCTTC	CASSIVAGSWQFF
many	.	TRBV3-1	TRBJ1-1	TGTGCCAGCAGCCTCACAGCGAACGGTGAAGCTTTCTTT	CASSLTANGEAFF
many	.	TRBV20-1	TRBJ1-1	TGCAGTGCTAGAGAGGGAGCCGCTGAAGCTTTCTTT	CSAREGAAEAFF
many	TRBD1	TRBV28	TRBJ2-7	TGTGCCAGCAGCCTTGACAGGGCCAACGAGCAGTACTTC	CASSLDRANEQYF
many	TRBD1	TRBV20-1	TRBJ1-2	TGCAGTGCTACAACCTGGCAAACCGAGACAGGGGATGGCTACACCTTC	CSATTWQTETGDGYTF
many	.	TRBV10-2	TRBJ1-1	TGCGCCAGCAGTGAGAGAGACGGGAACACTGAAGCTTTCTTT	CASSERDGNTEAFF
.	TRBD2	TRBV13	TRBJ2-1	TGTGCCAGCAGCCCAGGGCCCCCTGGCGGGAGCTTCATGAATGAGCAGTTCTTC	CASSPGPPGGSFMNEQFF
many	.	TRBV7-9	TRBJ1-4	TGTGCCAGCAGCTTATTGGGATTAAATGAAAAACTGTTTTTT	CASSLLGLNEKLFF
few	.	TRBV9	TRBJ2-1	TGTGCCAGCAGCGTAGGAAGGGCCAATGAGCAGTTCTTC	CASSVGRANEQFF
many	TRBD1	TRBV19	TRBJ1-4	TGTGCCAGTAGTACCGGGACAGCGCTAAATGAAAAACTGTTTTTT	CASSTGTALNEKLFF
many	.	TRBV28	TRBJ2-2	TGTGCCAGCACTCCCGGGAACAGGGAGTATACTTTTCCCGGGGAGCTGTTTTTT	CASTPGNREYTFPGELFF
.	.	TRBV30	TRBJ2-3	TGTGCCTGGACTCAACTTACAGGGTTTACAGATACGCAGTATTTT	CAWTQLTGFTDTQYF
many	.	TRBV5-6	TRBJ2-7	TGTGCCAGCAGCTCCAGGGGGGGCGGCTACGAGCAGTACTTC	CASSSRGGGYEQYF
.	TRBD2	TRBV5-1	TRBJ2-3	TGTGCCAGCAGCTTGAGGTCGCGGGAGGCGGATACGCAGTATTTT	CASSLRSREADTQYF
few	.	TRBV27	TRBJ1-6	TGTGCCAGCAGCCCTAACTCCGGTCGGAATTCACCCCTCCACTTT	CASSPNSGRNSPLHF
many	.	TRBV10-3	TRBJ2-5	TGTGCCATCAGTGAGGGTAAAGCGGCCGGATACCCCGAGACCCAGTACTTC	CAISEGKAAGYPETQYF
.	TRBD2	TRBV6-1	TRBJ2-1	TGTGCCAGCAGACAAGGACTAGCGGGCTCCTACAATGAGCAGTTCTTC	CASRQGLAGSYNEQFF
many	.	TRBV27	TRBJ2-3	TGTGCCAGCAGTTTATTGGGGAGAGATACGCAGTATTTT	CASSLLGRDTQYF